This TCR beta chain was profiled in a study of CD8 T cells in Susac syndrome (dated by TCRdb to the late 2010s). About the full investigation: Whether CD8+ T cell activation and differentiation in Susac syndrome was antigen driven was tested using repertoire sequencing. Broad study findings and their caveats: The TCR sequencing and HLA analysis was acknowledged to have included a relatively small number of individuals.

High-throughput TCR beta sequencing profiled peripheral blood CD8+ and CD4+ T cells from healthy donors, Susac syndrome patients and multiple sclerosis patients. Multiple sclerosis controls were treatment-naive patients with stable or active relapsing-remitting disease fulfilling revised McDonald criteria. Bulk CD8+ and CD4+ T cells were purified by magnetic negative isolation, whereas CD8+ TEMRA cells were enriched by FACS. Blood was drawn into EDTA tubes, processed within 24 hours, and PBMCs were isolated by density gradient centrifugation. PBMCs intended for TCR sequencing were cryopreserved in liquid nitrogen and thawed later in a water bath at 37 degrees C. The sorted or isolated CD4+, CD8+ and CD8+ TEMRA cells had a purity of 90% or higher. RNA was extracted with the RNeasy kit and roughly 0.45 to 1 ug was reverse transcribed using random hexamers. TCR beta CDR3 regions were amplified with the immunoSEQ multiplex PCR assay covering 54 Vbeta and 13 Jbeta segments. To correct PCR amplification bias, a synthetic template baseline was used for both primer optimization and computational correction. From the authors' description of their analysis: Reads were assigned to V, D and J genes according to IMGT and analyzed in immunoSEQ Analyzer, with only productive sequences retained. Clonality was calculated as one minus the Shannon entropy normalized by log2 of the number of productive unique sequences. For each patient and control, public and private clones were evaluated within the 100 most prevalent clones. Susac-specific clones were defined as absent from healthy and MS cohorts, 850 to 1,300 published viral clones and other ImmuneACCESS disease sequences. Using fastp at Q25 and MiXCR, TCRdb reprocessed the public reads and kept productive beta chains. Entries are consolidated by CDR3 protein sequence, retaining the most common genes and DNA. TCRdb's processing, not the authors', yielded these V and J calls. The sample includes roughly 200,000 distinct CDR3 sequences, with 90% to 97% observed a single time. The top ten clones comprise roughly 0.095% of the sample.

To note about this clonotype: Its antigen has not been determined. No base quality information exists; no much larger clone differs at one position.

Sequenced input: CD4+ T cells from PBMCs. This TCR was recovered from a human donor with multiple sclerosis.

The CDR3 protein: CASSQEGPGAYSNQPQHF. DNA sequence: TGTGCCAGCAGCCAAGAAGGTCCGGGGGCTTATAGCAATCAGCCCCAGCATTTT. The V and J segments used are TRBV3-1 and TRBJ1-5, with TRBD1 as a weak D call on 6 bases. Reading the germline V gene (reference sequence) gives CDR1 LGHDT and CDR2 YNNKEL. V gives up 0 bases and J gives up 0 bases, and the segment between their germline ends measures 15 bases. Taken from cysteine to phenylalanine, the CDR3 has 18 residues. Solely the CDR3 DNA is kept, with 54 bases framed from the first base.